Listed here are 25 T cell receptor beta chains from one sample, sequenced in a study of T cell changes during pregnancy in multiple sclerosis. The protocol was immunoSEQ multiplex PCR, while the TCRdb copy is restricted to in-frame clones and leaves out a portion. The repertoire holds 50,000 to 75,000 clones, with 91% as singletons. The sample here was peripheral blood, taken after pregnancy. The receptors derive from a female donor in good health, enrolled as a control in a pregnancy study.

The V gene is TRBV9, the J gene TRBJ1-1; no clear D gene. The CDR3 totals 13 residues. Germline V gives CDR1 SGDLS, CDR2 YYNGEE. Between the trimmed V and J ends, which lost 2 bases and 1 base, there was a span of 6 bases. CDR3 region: CASSVSRNTEAFF. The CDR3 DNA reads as TGTGCCAGCAGCGTCTCTAGGAACACTGAAGCTTTCTTT.

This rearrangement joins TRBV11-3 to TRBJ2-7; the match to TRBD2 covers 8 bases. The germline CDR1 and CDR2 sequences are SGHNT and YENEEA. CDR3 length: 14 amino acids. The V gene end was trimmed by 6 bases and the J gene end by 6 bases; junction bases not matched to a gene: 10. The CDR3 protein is CASSLRPGGGEQYF. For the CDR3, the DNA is TGTGCCAGCAGTCTTCGTCCGGGGGGGGGCGAGCAGTACTTC.

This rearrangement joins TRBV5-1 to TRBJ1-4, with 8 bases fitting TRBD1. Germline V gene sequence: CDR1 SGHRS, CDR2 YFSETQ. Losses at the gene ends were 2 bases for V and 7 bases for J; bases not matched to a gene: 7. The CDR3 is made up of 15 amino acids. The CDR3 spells CASSFETGGGEKLFF. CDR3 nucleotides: TGCGCCAGCAGCTTCGAAACAGGGGGTGGTGAAAAACTGTTTTTT.

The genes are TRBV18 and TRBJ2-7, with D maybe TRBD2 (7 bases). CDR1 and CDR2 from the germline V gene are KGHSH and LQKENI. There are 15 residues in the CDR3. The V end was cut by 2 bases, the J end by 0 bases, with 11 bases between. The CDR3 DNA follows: TGTGCCAGCTCACCAGGCGGGGGCCGCTCCTACGAGCAGTACTTC. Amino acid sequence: CASSPGGGRSYEQYF.

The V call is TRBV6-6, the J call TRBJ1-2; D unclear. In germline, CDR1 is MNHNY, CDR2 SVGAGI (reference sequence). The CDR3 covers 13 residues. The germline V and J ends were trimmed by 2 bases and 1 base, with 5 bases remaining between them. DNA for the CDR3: TGTGCCAGCAGTTACGACAATAACTATGGCTACACCTTC. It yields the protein CASSYDNNYGYTF.

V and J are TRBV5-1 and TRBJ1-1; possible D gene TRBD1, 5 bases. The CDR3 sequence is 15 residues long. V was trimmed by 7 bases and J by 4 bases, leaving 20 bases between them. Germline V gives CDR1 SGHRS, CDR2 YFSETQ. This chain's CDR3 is CASAPREGLGTEAFF. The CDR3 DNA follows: TGCGCCAGCGCACCCAGGGAGGGGTTGGGCACTGAAGCTTTCTTT.

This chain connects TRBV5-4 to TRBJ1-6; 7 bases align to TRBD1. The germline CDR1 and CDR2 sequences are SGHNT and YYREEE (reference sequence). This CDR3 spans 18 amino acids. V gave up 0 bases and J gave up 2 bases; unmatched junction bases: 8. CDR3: CASSLGQGVAAYNSPLHF. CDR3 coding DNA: TGTGCCAGCAGCTTGGGACAGGGAGTAGCTGCCTATAATTCACCCCTCCACTTT.

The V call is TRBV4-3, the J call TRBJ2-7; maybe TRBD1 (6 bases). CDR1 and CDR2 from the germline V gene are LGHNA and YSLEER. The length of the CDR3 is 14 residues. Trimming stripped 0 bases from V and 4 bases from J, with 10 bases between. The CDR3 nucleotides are TGCGCCAGCAGCCAAGAATCACAGGGTTACGAGCAGTACTTC. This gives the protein CASSQESQGYEQYF.

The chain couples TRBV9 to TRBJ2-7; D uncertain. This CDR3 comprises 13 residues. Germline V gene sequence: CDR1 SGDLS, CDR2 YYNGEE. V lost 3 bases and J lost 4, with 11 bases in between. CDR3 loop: CASSETPGYEQYF. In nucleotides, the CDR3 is TGTGCCAGCAGCGAAACTCCAGGATACGAGCAGTACTTC. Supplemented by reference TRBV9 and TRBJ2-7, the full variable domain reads DSGVTQTPKHLITATGQRVTLRCSPRSGDLSVYWYQQSLDQGLQFLIQYYNGEERAKGNILERFSAQQFPDLHSELNLSSLELGDSALYFCASSETPGYEQYFGPGTRLTVT.

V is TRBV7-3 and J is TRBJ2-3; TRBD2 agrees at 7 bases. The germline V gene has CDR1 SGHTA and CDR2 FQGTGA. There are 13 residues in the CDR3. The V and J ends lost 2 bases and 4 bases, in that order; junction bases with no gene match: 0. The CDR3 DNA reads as TGTGCCAGCAGCTTAGCGGGGGCAGATACGCAGTATTTT. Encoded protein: CASSLAGADTQYF.

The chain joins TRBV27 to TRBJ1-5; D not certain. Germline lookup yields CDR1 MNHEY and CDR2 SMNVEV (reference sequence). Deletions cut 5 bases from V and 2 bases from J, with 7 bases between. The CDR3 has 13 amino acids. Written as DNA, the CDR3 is TGTGCCAGCAGTGTTTCGGGCAATCAGCCCCAGCATTTT. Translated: CASSVSGNQPQHF.

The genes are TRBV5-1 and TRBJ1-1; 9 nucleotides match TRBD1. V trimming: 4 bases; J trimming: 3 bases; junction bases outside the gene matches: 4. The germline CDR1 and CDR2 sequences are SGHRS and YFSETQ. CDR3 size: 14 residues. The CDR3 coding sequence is TGCGCCAGCAGCCTTGACAGGGGGGACACTGAAGCTTTCTTT. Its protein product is CASSLDRGDTEAFF.

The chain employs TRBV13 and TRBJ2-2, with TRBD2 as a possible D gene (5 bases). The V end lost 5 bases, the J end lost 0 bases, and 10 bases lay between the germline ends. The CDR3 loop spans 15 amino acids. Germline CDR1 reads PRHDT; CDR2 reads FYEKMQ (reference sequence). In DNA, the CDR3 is TGTGCCAGCAGCCCTGAGGGAGCGAACACCGGGGAGCTGTTTTTT. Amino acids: CASSPEGANTGELFF.

The CDR3 loop reads CASSHDRDNTEAFF. CDR3 bases: TGTGCCAGCAGCCATGACAGGGATAACACTGAAGCTTTCTTT. V gene TRBV5-6 combines with J gene TRBJ1-1, with TRBD1 identical over 7 bases. This CDR3 has 14 residues. Trimming took 4 bases from V and 2 from J; bases not matched to a gene: 5. The germline CDR1 and CDR2 sequences are SGHDT and YYEEEE.

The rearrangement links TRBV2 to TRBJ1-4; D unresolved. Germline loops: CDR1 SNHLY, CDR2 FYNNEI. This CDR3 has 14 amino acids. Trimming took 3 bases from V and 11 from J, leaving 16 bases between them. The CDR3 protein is CASSDSKTRRKLFF. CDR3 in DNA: TGTGCCAGCAGTGATTCAAAGACCCGGAGGAAACTGTTTTTT.

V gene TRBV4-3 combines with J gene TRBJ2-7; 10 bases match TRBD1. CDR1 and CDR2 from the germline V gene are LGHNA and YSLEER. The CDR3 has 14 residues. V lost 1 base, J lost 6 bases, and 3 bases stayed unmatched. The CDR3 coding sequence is TGCGCCAGCAGCCAAGGGACAGGGGGAGGCGAGCAGTACTTC. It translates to CASSQGTGGGEQYF.

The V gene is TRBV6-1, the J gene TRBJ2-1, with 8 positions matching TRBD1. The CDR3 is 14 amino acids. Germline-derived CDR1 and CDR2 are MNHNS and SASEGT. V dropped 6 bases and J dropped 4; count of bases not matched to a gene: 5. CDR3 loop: CASRDREAYNEQFF. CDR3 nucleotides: TGTGCCAGCAGGGACAGGGAGGCATACAATGAGCAGTTCTTC.

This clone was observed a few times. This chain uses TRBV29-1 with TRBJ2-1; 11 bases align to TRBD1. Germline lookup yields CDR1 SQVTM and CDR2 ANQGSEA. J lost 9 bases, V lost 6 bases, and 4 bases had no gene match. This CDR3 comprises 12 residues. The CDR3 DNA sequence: TGCAGCGTCGGACAGGGGGCCACTGAGCAGTTCTTC. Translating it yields CSVGQGATEQFF.

CDR3 residues: CATRWDRVRTGELFF. CDR3 DNA: TGTGCCACCAGATGGGACAGGGTACGAACCGGGGAGCTGTTTTTT. The rearrangement uses TRBV15 and TRBJ2-2, with 9 bases lining up with TRBD1. This CDR3 spans 15 amino acids. V gave up 6 bases and J gave up 5 bases; unmatched junction bases: 7. CDR1 and CDR2 from the germline V gene are LNHNV and YYDKDF (reference sequence).

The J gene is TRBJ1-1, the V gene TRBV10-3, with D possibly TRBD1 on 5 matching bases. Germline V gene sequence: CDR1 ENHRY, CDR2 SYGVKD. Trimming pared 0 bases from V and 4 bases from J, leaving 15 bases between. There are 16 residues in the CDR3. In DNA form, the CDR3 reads TGTGCCATCAGTGAGTCCGGGGGAGTCGGAAGCACTGAAGCTTTCTTT. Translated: CAISESGGVGSTEAFF.

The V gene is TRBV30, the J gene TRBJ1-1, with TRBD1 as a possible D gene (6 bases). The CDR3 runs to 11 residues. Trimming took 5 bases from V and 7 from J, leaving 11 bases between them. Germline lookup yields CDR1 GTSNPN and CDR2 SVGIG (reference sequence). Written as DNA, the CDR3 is TGTGCCTGGGGGGGGGCGGGTGAAGCTTTCTTT. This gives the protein CAWGGAGEAFF. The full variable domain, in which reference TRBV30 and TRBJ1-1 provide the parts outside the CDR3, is SQTIHQWPATLVQPVGSPLSLECTVEGTSNPNLYWYRQAAGRGLQLLFYSVGIGQISSEVPQNLSASRPQDRQFILSSKKLLLSDSGFYLCAWGGAGEAFFGQGTRLTVV.

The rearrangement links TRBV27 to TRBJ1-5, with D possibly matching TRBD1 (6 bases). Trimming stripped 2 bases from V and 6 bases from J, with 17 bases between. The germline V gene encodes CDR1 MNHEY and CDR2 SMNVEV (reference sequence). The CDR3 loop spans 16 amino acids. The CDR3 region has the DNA TGTGCCAGCAGTTTACGAGGTCCAGGGGTCGCTCAGCCCCAGCATTTT. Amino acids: CASSLRGPGVAQPQHF.

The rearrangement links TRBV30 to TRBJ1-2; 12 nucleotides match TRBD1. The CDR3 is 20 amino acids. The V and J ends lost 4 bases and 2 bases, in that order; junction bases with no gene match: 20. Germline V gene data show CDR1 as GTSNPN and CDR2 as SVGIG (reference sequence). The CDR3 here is CAWKGGVGTGGGSENYGYTF. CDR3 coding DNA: TGTGCCTGGAAGGGGGGTGTAGGGACAGGGGGCGGTTCGGAAAACTATGGCTACACCTTC.

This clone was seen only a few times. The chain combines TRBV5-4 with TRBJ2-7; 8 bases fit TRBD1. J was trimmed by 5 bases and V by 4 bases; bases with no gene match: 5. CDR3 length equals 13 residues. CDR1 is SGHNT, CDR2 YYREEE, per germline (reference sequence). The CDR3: CASSPNRGNEQYF. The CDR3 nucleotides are TGTGCCAGCAGCCCCAACAGGGGGAACGAGCAGTACTTC.

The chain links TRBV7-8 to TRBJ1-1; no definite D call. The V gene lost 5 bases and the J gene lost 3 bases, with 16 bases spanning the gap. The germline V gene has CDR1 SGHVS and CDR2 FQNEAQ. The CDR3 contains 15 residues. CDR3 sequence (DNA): TGTGCCAGCAGCCTCCGTCGCGTTCGGTACACTGAAGCTTTCTTT. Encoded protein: CASSLRRVRYTEAFF.